This TCR beta chain was retrieved from a study of beta chain features in type 1 diabetes. Overall study: Analysis included around 99,000,000 sorted cells drawn from all samples.

cDNA synthesis used the whole RNA isolate, giving expressed TCRB sequences. Each sample of naive, central memory or regulatory T cells had, on average, approximately 4 million reads. Assay used: immunoSEQ multiplex PCR; TCRdb lists only in-frame clones, some missing. The sample contains 350,000 to 450,000 clones, over 10% of which appear only once. Regarding the study as a whole: Type 1 diabetes patients had moderately but significantly shorter TCRB CDR3s in all four CD4+ subsets.

This clone was detected only a few times. Its antigen is not identified. V was shortened by 2 bases and J by 6 bases, with 5 bases between the two germline ends. From germline, CDR1 is MNHEY and CDR2 SVGAGI. The CDR3 is 12 amino acids. The chain is built from TRBV6-5 and TRBJ2-1, with a possible D match to TRBD1 (5 bases). Sequencing was carried out using naive CD4+ T cells from blood. This receptor was identified in a woman aged 18-30 years with type 1 diabetes. The CDR3 region has the DNA TGTGCCAGCAGTTACAGGGGCAATGAGCAGTTCTTC. The encoded protein is CASSYRGNEQFF.